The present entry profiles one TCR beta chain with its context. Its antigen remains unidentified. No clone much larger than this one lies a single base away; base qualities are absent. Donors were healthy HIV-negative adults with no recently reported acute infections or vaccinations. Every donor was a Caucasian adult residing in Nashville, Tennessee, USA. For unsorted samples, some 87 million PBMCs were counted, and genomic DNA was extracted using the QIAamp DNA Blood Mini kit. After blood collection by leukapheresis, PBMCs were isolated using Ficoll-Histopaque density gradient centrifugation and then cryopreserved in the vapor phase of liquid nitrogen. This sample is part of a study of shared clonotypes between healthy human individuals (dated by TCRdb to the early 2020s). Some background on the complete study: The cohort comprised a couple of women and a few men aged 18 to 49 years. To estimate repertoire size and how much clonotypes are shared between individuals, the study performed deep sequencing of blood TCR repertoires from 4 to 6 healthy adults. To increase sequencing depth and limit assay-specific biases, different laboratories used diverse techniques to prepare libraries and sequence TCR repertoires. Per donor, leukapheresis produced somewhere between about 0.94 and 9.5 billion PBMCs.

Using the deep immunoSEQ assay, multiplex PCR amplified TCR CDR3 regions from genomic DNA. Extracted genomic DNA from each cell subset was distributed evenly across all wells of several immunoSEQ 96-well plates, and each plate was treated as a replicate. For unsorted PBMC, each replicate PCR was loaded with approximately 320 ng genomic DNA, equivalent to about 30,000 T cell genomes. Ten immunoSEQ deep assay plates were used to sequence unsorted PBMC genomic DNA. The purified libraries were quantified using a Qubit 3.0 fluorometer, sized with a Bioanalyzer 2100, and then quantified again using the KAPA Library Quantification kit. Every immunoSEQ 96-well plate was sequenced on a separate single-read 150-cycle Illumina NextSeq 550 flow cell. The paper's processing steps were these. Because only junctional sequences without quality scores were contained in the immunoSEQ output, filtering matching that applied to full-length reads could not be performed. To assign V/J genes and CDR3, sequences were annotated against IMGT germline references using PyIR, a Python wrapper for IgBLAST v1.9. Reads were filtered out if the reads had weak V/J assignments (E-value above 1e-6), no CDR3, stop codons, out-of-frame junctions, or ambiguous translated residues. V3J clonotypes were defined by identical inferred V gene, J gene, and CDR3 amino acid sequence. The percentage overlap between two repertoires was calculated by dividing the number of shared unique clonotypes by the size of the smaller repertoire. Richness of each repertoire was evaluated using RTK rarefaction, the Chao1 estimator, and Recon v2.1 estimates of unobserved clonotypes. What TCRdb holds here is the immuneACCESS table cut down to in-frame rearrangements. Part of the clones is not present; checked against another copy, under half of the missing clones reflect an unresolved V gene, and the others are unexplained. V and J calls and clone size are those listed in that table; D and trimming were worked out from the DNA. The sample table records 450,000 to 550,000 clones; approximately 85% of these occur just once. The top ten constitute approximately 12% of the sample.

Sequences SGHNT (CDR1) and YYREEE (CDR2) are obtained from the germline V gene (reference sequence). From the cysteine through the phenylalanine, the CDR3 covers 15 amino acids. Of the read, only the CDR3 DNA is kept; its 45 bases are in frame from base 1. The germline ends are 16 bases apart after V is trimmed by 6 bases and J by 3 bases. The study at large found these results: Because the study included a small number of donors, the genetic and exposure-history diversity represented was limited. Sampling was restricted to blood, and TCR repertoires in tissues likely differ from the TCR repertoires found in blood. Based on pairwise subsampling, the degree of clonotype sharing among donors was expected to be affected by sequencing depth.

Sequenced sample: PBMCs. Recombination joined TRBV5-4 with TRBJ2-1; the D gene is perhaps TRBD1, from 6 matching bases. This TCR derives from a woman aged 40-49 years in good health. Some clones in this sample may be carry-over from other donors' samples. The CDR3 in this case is CASNRGGDNYNEQFF. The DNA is TGTGCCAGCAACCGAGGTGGGGACAACTACAATGAGCAGTTCTTC.